This T cell receptor beta chain originates from a study of blood T cells in healthy people across ages. Through a sample-barcoded 5' primer and a J-beta primer mix, a second PCR was run for roughly 7 to 11 cycles. TCRdb independently ran MiXCR on the 5' RACE reads; one entry per CDR3 protein. Here the sample spans hundreds of thousands of distinct CDR3 sequences, 58% being singletons. The CDR3 loop spans 15 amino acids. Germline V lookup: CDR1 SGHRS, CDR2 YFSETQ. Trimming took 4 bases from V and 6 from J; bases not matched to a gene: 8. The source material was blood. The sequence derives from a man aged 55 to 70 in good health. This rearrangement joins TRBV5-1 to TRBJ2-3, with 10 nucleotides matching TRBD2. Written as DNA, the CDR3 is TGCGCCAGCAGCACCGAAGCGGGGGGGCCCGATACGCAGTATTTT. Protein sequence: CASSTEAGGPDTQYF.